This T cell receptor beta chain comes out of a study of blood T cell repertoires in COVID-19. Study in general: PBMCs, B-cell-depleted T cells, or T cells were the source of the cDNA or gDNA that made up the material.

Participants were placed into cohorts based on the clinical history they reported. Sequencing was performed with immunoSEQ multiplex PCR; in TCRdb, only in-frame clones are kept and a portion is missing. The sample contains 100,000 to 150,000 clones, roughly 84% of which appear only once. From germline, CDR1 is KGHDR and CDR2 SFDVKD. Trimming cost V 3 bases and J 1 base; bases outside gene matches: 5. This CDR3 comprises 17 residues. The V call is TRBV24-1, the J call TRBJ2-5; TRBD1 matches at 12 bases. This clonotype was obtained from a woman aged 25 to 39 who had recovered from COVID-19. The sequencing input was PBMCs or T cells enriched from blood (not recorded which). The CDR3 nucleotides are TGTGCCACCAGTGATGCCCGGGACAGGGGGCGCCAAGAGACCCAGTACTTC. It is translated as CATSDARDRGRQETQYF.